The clone carrying this T cell receptor beta chain has only a few counts. Its target is unknown. This sample is drawn from a study of cytomegalovirus exposure and HLA in healthy donors. A multiplex PCR was run with 60 Vbeta primers and 13 Jbeta primers. Profiling relied on immunoSEQ multiplex PCR, and the TCRdb table lists in-frame clones only, not all of them. The sample holds 130,000 or so clones, 6.5% to 9.5% seen once. With V trimmed by 6 bases and J by 8 bases, 10 bases remained unmatched. CDR3 size: 16 residues. Germline assignment: CDR1 SNHLY and CDR2 FYNNEI. Whole-study findings and limits: Later analysis suggested most CMV-associated TCR beta chains were HLA-restricted. What TCR beta sequences reportedly achieved was accurate prediction of HLA-A and HLA-B alleles in most subjects.

The sequencing input was PBMCs. The sequence came from a man aged 35 to 55 in good health and CMV-seronegative. The gene calls are TRBV2 and TRBJ2-1; 13 nucleotides agree with TRBD2. The CDR3 DNA follows: TGTGCCAGCAGGTCCCGGACTAGCGGGGGAGGTGATGAGCAGTTCTTC. Translation: CASRSRTSGGGDEQFF.